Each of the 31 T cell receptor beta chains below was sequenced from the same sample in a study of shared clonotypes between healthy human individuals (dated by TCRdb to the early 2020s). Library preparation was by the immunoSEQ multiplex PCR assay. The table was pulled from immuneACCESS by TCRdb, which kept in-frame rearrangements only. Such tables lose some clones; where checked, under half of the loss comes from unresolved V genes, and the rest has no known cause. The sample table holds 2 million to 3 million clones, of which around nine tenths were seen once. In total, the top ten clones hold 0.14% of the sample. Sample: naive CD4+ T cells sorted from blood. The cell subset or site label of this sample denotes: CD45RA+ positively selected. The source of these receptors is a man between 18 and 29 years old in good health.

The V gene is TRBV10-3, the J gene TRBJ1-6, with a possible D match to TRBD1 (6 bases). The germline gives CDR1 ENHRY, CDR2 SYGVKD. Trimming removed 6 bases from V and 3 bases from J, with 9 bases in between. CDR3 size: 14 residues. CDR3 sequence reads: CAIRPDSYNSPLHF. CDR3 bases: TGTGCCATCAGACCGGACAGCTATAATTCACCCCTCCACTTT.

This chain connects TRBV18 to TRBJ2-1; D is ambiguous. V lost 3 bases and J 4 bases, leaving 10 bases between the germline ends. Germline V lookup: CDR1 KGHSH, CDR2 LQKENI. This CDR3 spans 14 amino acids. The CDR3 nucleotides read TGTGCCAGCTCACCCCGGTCAGGATACAATGAGCAGTTCTTC. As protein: CASSPRSGYNEQFF. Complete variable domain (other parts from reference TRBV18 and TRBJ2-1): NAGVMQNPRHLVRRRGQEARLRCSPMKGHSHVYWYRQLPEEGLKFMVYLQKENIIDESGMPKERFSAEFPKEGPSILRIQQVVRGDSAAYFCASSPRSGYNEQFFGPGTRLTVL.

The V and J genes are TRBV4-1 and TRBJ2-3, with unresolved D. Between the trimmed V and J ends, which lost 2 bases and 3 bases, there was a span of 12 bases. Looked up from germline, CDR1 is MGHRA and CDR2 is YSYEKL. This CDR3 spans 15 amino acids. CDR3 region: CASSQLERLTDTQYF. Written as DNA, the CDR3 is TGCGCCAGCAGCCAATTGGAACGTCTAACAGATACGCAGTATTTT.

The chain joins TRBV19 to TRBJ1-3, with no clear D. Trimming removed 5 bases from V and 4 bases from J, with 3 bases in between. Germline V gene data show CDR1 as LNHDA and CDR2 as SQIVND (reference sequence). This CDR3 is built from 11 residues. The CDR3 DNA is TGTGCCAGTAGTTGGGGAAACACCATATATTTT. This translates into CASSWGNTIYF.

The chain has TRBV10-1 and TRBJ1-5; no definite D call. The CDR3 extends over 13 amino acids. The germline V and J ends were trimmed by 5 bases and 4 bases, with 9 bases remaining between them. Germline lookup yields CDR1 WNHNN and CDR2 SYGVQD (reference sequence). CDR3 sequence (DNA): TGCGCCAGCAGTTTTGTCAGAAATCAGCCCCAGCATTTT. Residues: CASSFVRNQPQHF.

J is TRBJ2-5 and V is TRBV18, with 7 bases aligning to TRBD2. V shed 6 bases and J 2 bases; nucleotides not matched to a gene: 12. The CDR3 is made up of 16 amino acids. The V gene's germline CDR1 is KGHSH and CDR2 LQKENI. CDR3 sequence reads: CASSLSRLAHQETQYF. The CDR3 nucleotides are TGTGCCAGCTCTCTATCAAGACTAGCACATCAAGAGACCCAGTACTTC. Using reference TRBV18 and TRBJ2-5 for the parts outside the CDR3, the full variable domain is NAGVMQNPRHLVRRRGQEARLRCSPMKGHSHVYWYRQLPEEGLKFMVYLQKENIIDESGMPKERFSAEFPKEGPSILRIQQVVRGDSAAYFCASSLSRLAHQETQYFGPGTRLLVL.

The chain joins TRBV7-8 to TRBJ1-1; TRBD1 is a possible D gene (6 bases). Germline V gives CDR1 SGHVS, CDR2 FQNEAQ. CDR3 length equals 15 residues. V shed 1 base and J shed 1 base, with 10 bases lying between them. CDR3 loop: CASSLGRTANTEAFF. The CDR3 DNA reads TGTGCCAGCAGCTTAGGAAGGACAGCGAACACTGAAGCTTTCTTT.

CDR3 nucleotide sequence: TGTGCCAGCAGTGAAGGGACAGGGAAAGAGACCCAGTACTTC. It specifies CASSEGTGKETQYF. The chain carries TRBV2 and TRBJ2-5; 8 positions agree with TRBD1. The trim removed 1 base at V and 3 bases at J, leaving 1 base unmatched. Germline CDR1 is SNHLY and CDR2 is FYNNEI. This CDR3 is built from 14 residues. Supplemented by reference TRBV2 and TRBJ2-5, the full variable domain reads EPEVTQTPSHQVTQMGQEVILRCVPISNHLYFYWYRQILGQKVEFLVSFYNNEISEKSEIFDDQFSVERPDGSNFTLKIRSTKLEDSAMYFCASSEGTGKETQYFGPGTRLLVL.

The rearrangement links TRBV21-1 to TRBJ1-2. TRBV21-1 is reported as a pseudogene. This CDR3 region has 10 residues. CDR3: CASRVRGYTF. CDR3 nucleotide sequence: TGTGCCAGCAGGGTTCGTGGCTACACCTTC.

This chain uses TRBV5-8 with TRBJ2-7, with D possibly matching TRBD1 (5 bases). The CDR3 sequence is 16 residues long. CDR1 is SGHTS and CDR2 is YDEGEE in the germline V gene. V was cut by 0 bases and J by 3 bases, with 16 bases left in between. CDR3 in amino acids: CASSLADRGVFYEQYF. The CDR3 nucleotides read TGTGCCAGCAGCTTGGCCGATAGGGGCGTTTTCTACGAGCAGTACTTC.

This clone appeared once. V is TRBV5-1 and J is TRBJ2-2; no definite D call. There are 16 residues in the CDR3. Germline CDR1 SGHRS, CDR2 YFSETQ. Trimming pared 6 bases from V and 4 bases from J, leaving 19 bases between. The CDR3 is CASTPAQGRATGELFF. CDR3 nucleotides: TGCGCCAGCACCCCCGCGCAAGGAAGAGCCACCGGGGAGCTGTTTTTT. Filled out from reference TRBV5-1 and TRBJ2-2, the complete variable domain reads KAGVTQTPRYLIKTRGQQVTLSCSPISGHRSVSWYQQTPGQGLQFLFEYFSETQRNKGNFPGRFSGRQFSNSRSEMNVSTLELGDSALYLCASTPAQGRATGELFFGEGSRLTVL.

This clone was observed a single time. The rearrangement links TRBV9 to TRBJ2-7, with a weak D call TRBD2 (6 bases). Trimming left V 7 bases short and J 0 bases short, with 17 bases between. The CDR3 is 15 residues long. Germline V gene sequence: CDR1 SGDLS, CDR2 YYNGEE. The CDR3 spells CASSLGGGHSYEQYF. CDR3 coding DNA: TGTGCCAGCTCTCTGGGGGGAGGCCACTCCTACGAGCAGTACTTC.

The CDR3 protein is CASSPPAPTNEKLFF. DNA of the CDR3: TGTGCCAGCTCACCCCCGGCTCCAACTAATGAAAAACTGTTTTTT. The chain couples TRBV18 to TRBJ1-4; D is undetermined. V was cut by 3 bases and J by 0 bases, with 8 bases left in between. The length of the CDR3 is 15 residues. CDR1 and CDR2 from the germline V gene are KGHSH and LQKENI.

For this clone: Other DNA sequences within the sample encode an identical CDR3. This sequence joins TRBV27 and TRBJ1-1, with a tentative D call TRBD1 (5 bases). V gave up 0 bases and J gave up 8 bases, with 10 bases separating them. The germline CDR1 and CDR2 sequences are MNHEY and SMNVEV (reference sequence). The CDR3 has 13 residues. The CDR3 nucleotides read TGTGCCAGCAGTTTATCGAACCGGGGCGAAGCTTTCTTT. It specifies CASSLSNRGEAFF.

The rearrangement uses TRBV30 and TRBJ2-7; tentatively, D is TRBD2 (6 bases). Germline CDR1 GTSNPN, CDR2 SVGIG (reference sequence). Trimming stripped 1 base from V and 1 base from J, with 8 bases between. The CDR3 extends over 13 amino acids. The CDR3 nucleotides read TGTGCCTGGAGTGATAGCGGATCCTACGAGCAGTACTTC. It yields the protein CAWSDSGSYEQYF.

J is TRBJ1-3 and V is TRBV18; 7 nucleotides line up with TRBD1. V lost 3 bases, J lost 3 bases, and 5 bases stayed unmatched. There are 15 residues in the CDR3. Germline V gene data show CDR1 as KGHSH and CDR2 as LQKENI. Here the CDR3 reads CASSPKGGFGNTIYF. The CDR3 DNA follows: TGTGCCAGCTCACCGAAAGGGGGCTTTGGAAACACCATATATTTT.

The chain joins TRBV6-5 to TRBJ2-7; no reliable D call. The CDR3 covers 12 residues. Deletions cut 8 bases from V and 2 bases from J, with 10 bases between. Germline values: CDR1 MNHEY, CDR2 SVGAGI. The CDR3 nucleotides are TGTGCCAGCCACCCGGAGACCTACGAGCAGTACTTC. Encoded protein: CASHPETYEQYF.

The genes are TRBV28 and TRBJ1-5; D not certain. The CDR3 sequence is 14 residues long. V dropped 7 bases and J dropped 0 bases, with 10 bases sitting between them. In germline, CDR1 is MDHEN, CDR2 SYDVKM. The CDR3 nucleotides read TGTGCCAGCACAACGGATAATAGCAATCAGCCCCAGCATTTT. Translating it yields CASTTDNSNQPQHF. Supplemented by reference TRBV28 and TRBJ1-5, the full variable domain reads DVKVTQSSRYLVKRTGEKVFLECVQDMDHENMFWYRQDPGLGLRLIYFSYDVKMKEKGDIPEGYSVSREKKERFSLILESASTNQTSMYLCASTTDNSNQPQHFGDGTRLSIL.

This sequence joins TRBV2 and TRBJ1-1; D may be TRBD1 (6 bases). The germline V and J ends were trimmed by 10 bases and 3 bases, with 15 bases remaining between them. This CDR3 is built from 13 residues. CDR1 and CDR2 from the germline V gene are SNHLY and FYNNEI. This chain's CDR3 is CATSTGEDTEAFF. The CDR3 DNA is TGTGCCACCTCGACAGGAGAGGACACTGAAGCTTTCTTT. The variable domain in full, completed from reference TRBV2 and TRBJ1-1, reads EPEVTQTPSHQVTQMGQEVILRCVPISNHLYFYWYRQILGQKVEFLVSFYNNEISEKSEIFDDQFSVERPDGSNFTLKIRSTKLEDSAMYFCATSTGEDTEAFFGQGTRLTVV.

The CDR3: CASSEYVGGWGTQYF. In nucleotides, the CDR3 is TGTGCCAGCAGTGAATACGTAGGGGGCTGGGGGACCCAGTACTTC. This chain links TRBV6-1 with TRBJ2-5; TRBD1 aligns across 7 bases. The CDR3 runs 15 residues. Germline trimming cut 2 bases from V and 7 bases from J; bases unmatched to any gene: 10. Germline CDR1 and CDR2: MNHNS and SASEGT.

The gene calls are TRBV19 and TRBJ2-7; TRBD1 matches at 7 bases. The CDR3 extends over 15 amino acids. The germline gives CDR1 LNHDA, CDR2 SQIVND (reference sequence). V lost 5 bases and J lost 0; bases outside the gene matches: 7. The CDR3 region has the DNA TGTGCCAGTAGTGTACAGGGGACCAGCTCCTACGAGCAGTACTTC. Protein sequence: CASSVQGTSSYEQYF.

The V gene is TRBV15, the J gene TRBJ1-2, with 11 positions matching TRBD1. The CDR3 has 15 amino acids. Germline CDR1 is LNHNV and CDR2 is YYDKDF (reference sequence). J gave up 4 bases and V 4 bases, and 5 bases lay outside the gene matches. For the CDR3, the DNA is TGTGCCACCAGCACGGGGACAGGGGGTAGCTATGGCTACACCTTC. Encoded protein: CATSTGTGGSYGYTF.

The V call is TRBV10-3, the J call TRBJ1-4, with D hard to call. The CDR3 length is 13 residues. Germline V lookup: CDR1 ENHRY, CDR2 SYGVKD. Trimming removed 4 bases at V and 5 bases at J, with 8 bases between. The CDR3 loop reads CAISVEMNEKLFF. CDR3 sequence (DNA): TGTGCCATCAGTGTCGAAATGAATGAAAAACTGTTTTTT.

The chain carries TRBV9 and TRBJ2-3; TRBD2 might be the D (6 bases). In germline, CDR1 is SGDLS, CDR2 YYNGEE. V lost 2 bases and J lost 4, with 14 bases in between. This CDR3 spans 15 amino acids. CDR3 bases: TGTGCCAGCAGCGTTGGGGACTCTTCCCCAGATACGCAGTATTTT. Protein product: CASSVGDSSPDTQYF.

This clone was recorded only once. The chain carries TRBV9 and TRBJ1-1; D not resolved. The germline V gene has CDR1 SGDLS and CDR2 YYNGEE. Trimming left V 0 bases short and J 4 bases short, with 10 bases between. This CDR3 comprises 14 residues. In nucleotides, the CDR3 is TGTGCCAGCAGCGTAGCCCCCCGTATCACTGAAGCTTTCTTT. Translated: CASSVAPRITEAFF.

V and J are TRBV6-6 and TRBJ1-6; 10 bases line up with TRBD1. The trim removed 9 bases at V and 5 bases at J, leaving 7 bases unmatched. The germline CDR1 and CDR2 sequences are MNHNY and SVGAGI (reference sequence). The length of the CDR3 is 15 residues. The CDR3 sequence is CASFRDRGNNSPLHF. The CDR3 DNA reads TGTGCCAGTTTCCGGGACAGGGGAAATAATTCACCCCTCCACTTT.

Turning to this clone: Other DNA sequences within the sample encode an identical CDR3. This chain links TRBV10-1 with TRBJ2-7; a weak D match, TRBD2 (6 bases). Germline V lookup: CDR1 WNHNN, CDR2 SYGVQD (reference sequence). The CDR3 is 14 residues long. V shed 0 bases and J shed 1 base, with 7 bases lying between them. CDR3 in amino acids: CASSESGGSYEQYF. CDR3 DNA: TGCGCCAGCAGTGAGTCTGGGGGGTCCTACGAGCAGTACTTC.

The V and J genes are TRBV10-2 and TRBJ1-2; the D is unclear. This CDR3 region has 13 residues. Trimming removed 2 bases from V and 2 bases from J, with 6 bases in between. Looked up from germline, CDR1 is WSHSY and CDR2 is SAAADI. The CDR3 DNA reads TGCGCCAGCAGTGAGACTACAAACTATGGCTACACCTTC. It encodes CASSETTNYGYTF.

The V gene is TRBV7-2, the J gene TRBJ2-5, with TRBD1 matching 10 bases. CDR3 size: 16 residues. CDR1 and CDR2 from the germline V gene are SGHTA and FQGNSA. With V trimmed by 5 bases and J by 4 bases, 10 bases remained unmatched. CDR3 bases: TGTGCCAGCAGCCTCCCCGGGACAGGGGTTAGAGAGACCCAGTACTTC. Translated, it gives CASSLPGTGVRETQYF.

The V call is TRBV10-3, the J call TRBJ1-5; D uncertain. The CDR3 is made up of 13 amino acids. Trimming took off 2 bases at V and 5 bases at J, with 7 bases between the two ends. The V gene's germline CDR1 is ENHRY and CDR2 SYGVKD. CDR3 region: CAISEKVYQPQHF. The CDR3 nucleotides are TGTGCCATCAGTGAGAAGGTGTATCAGCCCCAGCATTTT.

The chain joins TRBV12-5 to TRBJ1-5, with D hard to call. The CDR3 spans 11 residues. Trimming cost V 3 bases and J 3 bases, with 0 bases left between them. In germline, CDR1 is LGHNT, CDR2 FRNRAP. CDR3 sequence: CASGFNQPQHF. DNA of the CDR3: TGTGCTAGTGGTTTCAATCAGCCCCAGCATTTT.